This is a list of T cell receptor beta chains from one sample in a study of T cells in Graves' hyperthyroidism and ophthalmopathy. Each CDR3 protein gets one entry after TCRdb re-called the multiplex PCR reads with MiXCR. The sample contains around 700,000 distinct CDR3 sequences, around 20% of which appear only once. What was sequenced was blood. Source of these receptors: a woman aged 50 to 60 with Graves' hyperthyroidism that later progressed to Graves' ophthalmopathy. Both conserved end residues are part of each CDR3. Each record gives: V gene, clone size, D gene, J gene, CDR3 DNA, CDR3 protein. A D gene is named only where the DNA matches it firmly. Clone sizes are given selectively: once, few, many, or a class where the clone is expanded.

TRBV6-1	.	TRBD1	TRBJ1-4	TGTGCCAGCAGTCGGACAGGGGGCTTGACTAATGAAAAACTGTTTTTT	CASSRTGGLTNEKLFF
TRBV30	few	TRBD1	TRBJ1-2	TGTGCCTGGAGTAGGGGACAGATGATTAATGGCTACACCTTC	CAWSRGQMINGYTF
TRBV29-1	few	.	TRBJ2-7	TGCAGCGTTGTCTGGGAAATTCCCTACGAGCAGTACTTC	CSVVWEIPYEQYF
TRBV18	many	.	TRBJ1-1	TGTGCCAGCTCACCGGGACGGGATGAAGCTTTCTTT	CASSPGRDEAFF
TRBV7-9	few	.	TRBJ1-2	TGTGCCAGCACCGCGTCACCGCACTACTATGGCTACACCTTC	CASTASPHYYGYTF
TRBV18	many	.	TRBJ2-3	TGTGCCAGCTCACTGCGGGACAACCCTATTCGGTTCACAGATACGCAGTATTTT	CASSLRDNPIRFTDTQYF
TRBV6-2/TRBV6-3	few	.	TRBJ2-1	TGTGCCAGCAGTTTGGGAGACGCCCGCAACAATGAGCAGTTCTTC	CASSLGDARNNEQFF
TRBV7-9	.	TRBD1	TRBJ1-5	TGTGCCAGCAGCTGGACAGGGGACAATCAGCCCCAGCATTTT	CASSWTGDNQPQHF
TRBV24-1	.	.	TRBJ2-3	TGTGCCACCTCGGCCGAAGGACCCACAGATACGCAGTATTTT	CATSAEGPTDTQYF
TRBV29-1	few	.	TRBJ1-1	TGCAGCGTTGAAGATATTCAGGAGGGGGACACTGAAGCTTTCTTT	CSVEDIQEGDTEAFF
TRBV24-1	.	.	TRBJ2-5	TGTGCCACCAGTGATTTGTGGGCTAGCTGGGATAATCCGGAGACCCAGTACTTC	CATSDLWASWDNPETQYF
TRBV7-9	many	.	TRBJ2-1	TGTGCCAGCAGCTTAGCGCTCGGCAATGAGCAGTTCTTC	CASSLALGNEQFF
TRBV2	few	.	TRBJ1-4	TGTGCCAGCAGTGAAGGCGGGGAGATTCGATATGAAAAACTGTTTTTT	CASSEGGEIRYEKLFF
TRBV9	few	.	TRBJ1-2	TGTGCCAGCAGCACCTCTGACCCCGGCGACTATGGCTACACCTTC	CASSTSDPGDYGYTF
TRBV2	many	TRBD1	TRBJ2-2	TGTGCCAGCAAGGAGGGACAGGCGAACACCGGGGAGCTGTTTTTT	CASKEGQANTGELFF
TRBV5-5	.	.	TRBJ1-5	TGTGCCAGCAGCTACACTCCCCGGTTGAGCAATCAGCCCCAGCATTTT	CASSYTPRLSNQPQHF
TRBV5-1	many	.	TRBJ1-1	TGCGCCAGCAGCTTTTTCCAGGGGCGAGTTACTGAAGCTTTCTTT	CASSFFQGRVTEAFF
TRBV19	.	TRBD1	TRBJ1-3	TGTGCCAGTAGTACCCCCGACAGGGCGGGAAACACCATATATTTT	CASSTPDRAGNTIYF
TRBV6-1	few	.	TRBJ1-3	TGTGCCAGCAGCAACAGACGTTTGAGCTCTGGAAACACCATATATTTT	CASSNRRLSSGNTIYF
TRBV12-3/TRBV12-4	many	TRBD1	TRBJ1-2	TGTGCCACGTGGACAGGGGGAGACTCCGACTATGGCTACACCTTC	CATWTGGDSDYGYTF
TRBV4-1	few	TRBD1	TRBJ1-1	TGCGCCAGCAGCCATGAAAACAGGGGGCTGGGCACTGAAGCTTTCTTT	CASSHENRGLGTEAFF
TRBV6-1	many	.	TRBJ1-5	TGTGCCAGTAACAGACCCAATCAGCCCCAGCATTTT	CASNRPNQPQHF
TRBV7-3	.	.	TRBJ2-3	TGTGCCAGCAGCTTAAATGGGTACTCAGATACGCAGTATTTT	CASSLNGYSDTQYF
TRBV3-1	few	.	TRBJ1-2	TGTGCCAGCAGCCGGGACACTTACTATGGCTACACCTTC	CASSRDTYYGYTF
TRBV6-2/TRBV6-3	many	TRBD1	TRBJ2-7	TGTGCCAGCAGTCTCGGGACAGACAGCTCCTACGAGCAGTACTTC	CASSLGTDSSYEQYF
TRBV11-1	few	.	TRBJ2-7	TGTGCCAGCAGCAAAACCGGGGTCTCCTACGAGCAGTACTTC	CASSKTGVSYEQYF
TRBV7-9	few	.	TRBJ1-5	TGTGCCAGCGCTGGGGGAAAGCAGGTCAATCAGCCCCAGCATTTT	CASAGGKQVNQPQHF
TRBV12-3/TRBV12-4	.	TRBD1	TRBJ1-3	TGTGCCAGCAATAGACAGGGGGCTGGAAACACCATATATTTT	CASNRQGAGNTIYF
TRBV3-1	.	.	TRBJ2-7	TGTGCCAGCAGCCCGTACACAGGGAATGAGTACGAGCAGTACTTC	CASSPYTGNEYEQYF
TRBV6-1	.	.	TRBJ2-3	TGTGCCAGCAGCAAGGGGGGGGCGGGCACAGATACGCAGTATTTT	CASSKGGAGTDTQYF
TRBV20-1	few	.	TRBJ1-5	TGCAGTGCTAGAGATAACTCACAGCCCAATCAGCCCCAGCATTTT	CSARDNSQPNQPQHF
TRBV6-2/TRBV6-3	few	TRBD2	TRBJ2-3	TGTGCCAGCAGTTACTCGACGAACGGGGGGTTCACAGATACGCAGTATTTT	CASSYSTNGGFTDTQYF